These 7 T cell receptor beta chains came from one sample sequenced in a study of post-analysis software for immune sequencing data. Regarding the study as a whole: The five TRBV segments detected at higher frequency in patients than in controls included TRBV5-6, TRBV5-1 and TRBV20-1.

The TCR beta cDNA libraries contained unique molecular identifiers. MiXCR, run by TCRdb on the PCR reads, gives a single entry per CDR3 protein. The sample has hundreds of thousands of distinct CDR3 sequences; 59% are singletons. These TCRs' antigens remain unknown. The sample was blood. Receptor source: a girl aged 2-10 years with multiple sclerosis.

This rearrangement joins TRBV10-3 to TRBJ2-3; D is ambiguous. The CDR3 sequence is 17 residues long. Trimming shortened V by 0 bases and J by 2 bases, and 15 bases separated the two germline ends. CDR1 is ENHRY and CDR2 is SYGVKD in the germline V gene. CDR3 sequence: CAISESFQNPHTDTQYF. The CDR3 coding sequence is TGTGCCATCAGTGAGTCCTTCCAGAACCCCCACACAGATACGCAGTATTTT.

The chain couples TRBV5-1 to TRBJ2-3, with TRBD1 identical over 8 bases. The length of the CDR3 is 16 residues. The germline gives CDR1 SGHRS, CDR2 YFSETQ. Germline trimming cut 4 bases from V and 4 bases from J; bases unmatched to any gene: 11. The CDR3 DNA is TGCGCCAGCAGCACTGGGACGGGACAGGCCTCAGATACGCAGTATTTT. Residues: CASSTGTGQASDTQYF. Based on the CDR3 plus reference TRBV5-1 and TRBJ2-3, the full variable domain is KAGVTQTPRYLIKTRGQQVTLSCSPISGHRSVSWYQQTPGQGLQFLFEYFSETQRNKGNFPGRFSGRQFSNSRSEMNVSTLELGDSALYLCASSTGTGQASDTQYFGPGTRLTVL.

Only a few counts were recorded for this clonotype. The genes are TRBV7-2 and TRBJ2-3; 10 nucleotides match TRBD1. Unmatched junction bases numbered 7, after V lost 5 bases and J lost 2 bases. The V gene's germline CDR1 is SGHTA and CDR2 FQGNSA. CDR3 length: 16 residues. The chain's CDR3 is CASSALDRGLTDTQYF. CDR3 sequence (DNA): TGTGCCAGCAGCGCCCTCGACAGGGGGCTCACAGATACGCAGTATTTT.

In DNA form, the CDR3 reads TGCAGTGCCGAGCATACGGAAAAACTGTTTTTT. This encodes CSAEHTEKLFF. This sequence joins TRBV20-1 and TRBJ1-4, with D hard to call. The CDR3 is made up of 11 amino acids. Germline CDR1 DFQATT, CDR2 SNEGSKA (reference sequence). V lost 6 bases and J lost 8, with 10 bases in between.

The chain recombines TRBV9 with TRBJ2-3; tentative D call: TRBD2 (6 bases). The ends were cut back, 0 bases at V and 4 bases at J, with 21 bases in the middle. CDR3 length: 18 amino acids. The germline V gene has CDR1 SGDLS and CDR2 YYNGEE. The CDR3 DNA reads as TGTGCCAGCAGCGTAGGTTCGGGACGGCGGGAAGTCCCAGATACGCAGTATTTT. Its translation is CASSVGSGRREVPDTQYF.

J is TRBJ2-5 and V is TRBV7-2; tentative D call: TRBD2 (7 bases). CDR1 and CDR2 (germline): SGHTA, FQGNSA. The germline V and J ends were trimmed by 1 base and 2 bases, with 20 bases remaining between them. CDR3 length: 18 residues. CDR3 bases: TGTGCCAGCAGCTTAGTTTCTAGGCGGGGAGGGGGTCAAGAGACCCAGTACTTC. This codes for CASSLVSRRGGGQETQYF.

This chain uses TRBV12-3 or TRBV12-4 with TRBJ1-1; 9 bases are a match to TRBD1. The CDR3 is 16 amino acids. V lost 3 bases and J lost 0; bases outside the gene matches: 5. CDR3 coding DNA: TGTGCCAGCAGTTTTTTAGGGACAGGGTTGAACACTGAAGCTTTCTTT. Its translation: CASSFLGTGLNTEAFF.